Listed below are T cell receptor beta chains from one sample, sequenced in a study of OX40 agonist ivuxolimab in advanced cancers. The repertoire was sequenced with immunoSEQ multiplex PCR; TCRdb's copy has only in-frame clones and lacks some. This table has about 12,000 clones, roughly 84% appearing once. The sample here was CD4+ or CD8+ T cells sorted from blood, taken in a trial of the OX40 agonist ivuxolimab. The origin of the receptors is an adult with an advanced solid tumor such as melanoma, head and neck, liver or kidney cancer. The CDR3 runs from the conserved cysteine through the conserved F or W. The order of the fields is V gene, J gene, clone size, D gene, CDR3 protein, CDR3 DNA. A D gene is named only where the DNA matches it firmly. Clone size is shown for a subset of rows, as once, few, many or a class of expanded clone.

v_gene: TRBV7-9; j_gene: TRBJ2-6; abundance: NA; d_gene: NA; CDR3aa: CASSLGGSGANVLTF; CDR3nt: TGTGCCAGCAGCCTAGGCGGCTCTGGGGCCAACGTCCTGACTTTC
v_gene: TRBV7-9; j_gene: TRBJ1-3; abundance: NA; d_gene: TRBD1; CDR3aa: CASSGAGGWGNTIYF; CDR3nt: TGTGCCAGCAGCGGGGCAGGGGGATGGGGAAACACCATATATTTT
v_gene: TRBV19; j_gene: TRBJ1-5; abundance: NA; d_gene: NA; CDR3aa: CASSVFDSNQPQHF; CDR3nt: TGTGCCAGTAGTGTGTTCGATAGCAATCAGCCCCAGCATTTT
v_gene: TRBV27; j_gene: TRBJ2-7; abundance: NA; d_gene: TRBD1; CDR3aa: CASSSGTGGAGSEQYF; CDR3nt: TGTGCCAGCAGTTCTGGGACAGGGGGCGCCGGCAGCGAGCAGTACTTC
v_gene: TRBV15; j_gene: TRBJ1-5; abundance: NA; d_gene: NA; CDR3aa: CATSRKGVRQPQHF; CDR3nt: TGTGCCACCAGCAGAAAGGGAGTAAGGCAGCCCCAGCATTTT
v_gene: TRBV6-9; j_gene: TRBJ1-2; abundance: NA; d_gene: NA; CDR3aa: CASSSDPKSYGYTF; CDR3nt: TGTGCCAGCAGTTCAGACCCTAAATCCTATGGCTACACCTTC
v_gene: TRBV7-8; j_gene: TRBJ1-5; abundance: NA; d_gene: TRBD1; CDR3aa: CASSFRDRGNQPQHF; CDR3nt: TGTGCCAGCAGCTTTAGGGACAGGGGCAATCAGCCCCAGCATTTT
v_gene: TRBV2; j_gene: TRBJ1-5; abundance: NA; d_gene: TRBD1; CDR3aa: CASSDRGTGFKQPQHF; CDR3nt: TGTGCCAGCAGTGACCGGGGGACAGGTTTTAAGCAGCCCCAGCATTTT
v_gene: TRBV30; j_gene: TRBJ2-3; abundance: NA; d_gene: TRBD2; CDR3aa: CAWSVSSGADTQYF; CDR3nt: TGTGCCTGGAGTGTAAGTAGCGGGGCAGATACGCAGTATTTT
v_gene: TRBV5-8; j_gene: TRBJ2-3; abundance: NA; d_gene: NA; CDR3aa: CASSPDGGNTDTQYF; CDR3nt: TGTGCCAGCAGCCCGGATGGGGGGAACACAGATACGCAGTATTTT
v_gene: TRBV4-1; j_gene: TRBJ1-2; abundance: NA; d_gene: NA; CDR3aa: CASRGEGPYYGYTF; CDR3nt: TGCGCCAGCAGGGGTGAGGGGCCCTACTATGGCTACACCTTC
v_gene: TRBV10-3; j_gene: TRBJ1-1; abundance: NA; d_gene: NA; CDR3aa: CAISGGFPPTEAFF; CDR3nt: TGTGCCATCAGTGGGGGCTTCCCGCCCACTGAAGCTTTCTTT
v_gene: TRBV7-3; j_gene: TRBJ1-1; abundance: NA; d_gene: NA; CDR3aa: CASSLAPGMNTEAFF; CDR3nt: TGTGCCAGCAGCTTAGCGCCAGGGATGAACACTGAAGCTTTCTTT
v_gene: TRBV7-6; j_gene: TRBJ1-1; abundance: NA; d_gene: NA; CDR3aa: CASSPLGVTNTEAFF; CDR3nt: TGTGCCAGCAGCCCCCTGGGGGTGACGAACACTGAAGCTTTCTTT
v_gene: TRBV6-5; j_gene: TRBJ1-1; abundance: NA; d_gene: TRBD1; CDR3aa: CASRRGTGVPPEAFF; CDR3nt: TGTGCCAGCAGGAGAGGGACAGGGGTTCCCCCTGAAGCTTTCTTT
v_gene: TRBV4-2; j_gene: TRBJ1-1; abundance: NA; d_gene: NA; CDR3aa: CASRRENTEAFF; CDR3nt: TGTGCCAGCAGGAGGGAGAACACTGAAGCTTTCTTT
v_gene: TRBV7-6; j_gene: TRBJ2-7; abundance: NA; d_gene: NA; CDR3aa: CASSLGGLYEQYF; CDR3nt: TGTGCCAGCAGCTTAGGGGGACTCTACGAGCAGTACTTC
v_gene: TRBV5-5; j_gene: TRBJ2-5; abundance: NA; d_gene: NA; CDR3aa: CASSNAQGETQYF; CDR3nt: TGTGCCAGCAGCAACGCCCAGGGAGAGACCCAGTACTTC
v_gene: TRBV7-9; j_gene: TRBJ1-1; abundance: NA; d_gene: NA; CDR3aa: CASSSGGGLNTEAFF; CDR3nt: TGTGCCAGCAGCTCTGGGGGAGGCTTGAACACTGAAGCTTTCTTT
v_gene: TRBV2; j_gene: TRBJ1-1; abundance: NA; d_gene: NA; CDR3aa: CASSEGLGTEAFF; CDR3nt: TGTGCCAGCAGTGAAGGACTAGGCACTGAAGCTTTCTTT
v_gene: TRBV5-4; j_gene: TRBJ2-7; abundance: NA; d_gene: TRBD1; CDR3aa: CASSLGDRAGYEQYF; CDR3nt: TGTGCCAGCAGCTTGGGGGACAGGGCAGGATACGAGCAGTACTTC
v_gene: TRBV5-6; j_gene: TRBJ2-7; abundance: medium-sized; d_gene: TRBD2; CDR3aa: CASSYPPRLALYEQYF; CDR3nt: TGTGCCAGCAGCTATCCCCCCCGACTAGCGCTCTACGAGCAGTACTTC
v_gene: TRBV6-5; j_gene: TRBJ1-1; abundance: once; d_gene: NA; CDR3aa: CASSYRGWAEAFF; CDR3nt: TGTGCCAGCAGTTACCGGGGATGGGCTGAAGCTTTCTTT
v_gene: TRBV2; j_gene: TRBJ2-2; abundance: NA; d_gene: NA; CDR3aa: CASSDLGTSNTGELFF; CDR3nt: TGTGCCAGCAGTGATTTAGGGACTTCGAACACCGGGGAGCTGTTTTTT
v_gene: TRBV29-1; j_gene: TRBJ2-1; abundance: NA; d_gene: TRBD2; CDR3aa: CSVSGGAWNEQFF; CDR3nt: TGCAGCGTTAGCGGGGGGGCGTGGAATGAGCAGTTCTTC
v_gene: TRBV19; j_gene: TRBJ1-1; abundance: NA; d_gene: TRBD1; CDR3aa: CASSKSSTGLVTEAFF; CDR3nt: TGTGCCAGTAGTAAATCCTCGACAGGGCTAGTCACTGAAGCTTTCTTT
v_gene: TRBV21-1; j_gene: TRBJ1-1; abundance: once; d_gene: NA; CDR3aa: CASSKERENTEAFF; CDR3nt: TGTGCCAGCAGCAAAGAACGGGAGAACACTGAAGCTTTCTTT
v_gene: TRBV19; j_gene: TRBJ2-7; abundance: NA; d_gene: NA; CDR3aa: CASSSTRTGTYEQYF; CDR3nt: TGTGCCAGTAGTTCGACTAGGACGGGGACCTACGAGCAGTACTTC
v_gene: TRBV7-9; j_gene: TRBJ2-7; abundance: NA; d_gene: NA; CDR3aa: CASSPRTAYEQYF; CDR3nt: TGTGCCAGCAGCCCCCGGACAGCATACGAGCAGTACTTC
v_gene: TRBV9; j_gene: TRBJ2-1; abundance: NA; d_gene: TRBD2; CDR3aa: CASSEAGGRYEQFF; CDR3nt: TGTGCCAGCAGCGAGGCGGGGGGGCGGTATGAGCAGTTCTTC
v_gene: TRBV9; j_gene: TRBJ1-6; abundance: NA; d_gene: NA; CDR3aa: CASSVDGDNSPLHF; CDR3nt: TGTGCCAGTAGCGTAGATGGGGACAATTCACCCCTCCACTTT
v_gene: TRBV7-6; j_gene: TRBJ2-3; abundance: once; d_gene: TRBD2; CDR3aa: CASSFVSGGPSTDTQYF; CDR3nt: TGTGCCAGCAGCTTCGTTAGCGGGGGCCCTTCGACAGATACGCAGTATTTT
v_gene: TRBV4-1; j_gene: TRBJ2-5; abundance: NA; d_gene: NA; CDR3aa: CASRGAQETQYF; CDR3nt: TGCGCCAGCAGGGGGGCACAAGAGACCCAGTACTTC
v_gene: TRBV4-2; j_gene: TRBJ2-7; abundance: NA; d_gene: NA; CDR3aa: CASSLSKDRHYEQYF; CDR3nt: TGTGCCAGCAGCCTATCCAAGGACAGACACTACGAGCAGTACTTC
v_gene: TRBV6-1; j_gene: TRBJ1-1; abundance: NA; d_gene: NA; CDR3aa: CASSDVVGGTEAFF; CDR3nt: TGTGCCAGCAGTGATGTAGTCGGGGGCACTGAAGCTTTCTTT
v_gene: TRBV4-1; j_gene: TRBJ1-2; abundance: NA; d_gene: NA; CDR3aa: CASSPAGRSDYTF; CDR3nt: TGCGCCAGCAGCCCTGCGGGAAGGTCGGACTACACCTTC
v_gene: TRBV27; j_gene: TRBJ2-3; abundance: NA; d_gene: NA; CDR3aa: CASSPGGSDTQYF; CDR3nt: TGTGCCAGCAGCCCCGGCGGTTCGGACACGCAGTATTTT
v_gene: TRBV7-6; j_gene: TRBJ1-3; abundance: NA; d_gene: NA; CDR3aa: CASSSDGYSGNTIYF; CDR3nt: TGTGCCAGCAGCTCGGACGGATACTCTGGAAACACCATATATTTT
v_gene: TRBV10-2; j_gene: TRBJ1-6; abundance: NA; d_gene: NA; CDR3aa: CASSPSEPYNSPLHF; CDR3nt: TGCGCCAGCAGTCCCTCGGAGCCCTATAATTCACCCCTCCACTTT
v_gene: TRBV5-4; j_gene: TRBJ1-1; abundance: NA; d_gene: NA; CDR3aa: CASSSSTEAFF; CDR3nt: TGTGCCAGCAGCTCCAGCACTGAAGCTTTCTTT